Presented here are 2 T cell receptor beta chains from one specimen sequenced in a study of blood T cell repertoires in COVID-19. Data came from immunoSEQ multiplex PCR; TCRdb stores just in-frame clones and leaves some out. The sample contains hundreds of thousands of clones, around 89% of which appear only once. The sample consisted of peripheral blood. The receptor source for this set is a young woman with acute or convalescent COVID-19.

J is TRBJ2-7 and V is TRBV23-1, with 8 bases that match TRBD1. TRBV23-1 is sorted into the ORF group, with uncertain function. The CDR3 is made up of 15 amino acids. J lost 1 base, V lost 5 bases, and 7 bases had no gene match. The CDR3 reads CASSARQGSSYEQYF. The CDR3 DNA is TGCGCCAGCAGTGCCCGACAGGGGTCGTCCTACGAGCAGTACTTC.

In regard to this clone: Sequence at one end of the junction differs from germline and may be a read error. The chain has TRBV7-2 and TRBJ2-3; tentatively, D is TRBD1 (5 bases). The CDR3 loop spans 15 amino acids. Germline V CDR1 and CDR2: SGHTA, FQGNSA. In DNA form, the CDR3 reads TGTGCCAGCAGCCCCCTTGGTTGGGGCACGGATACGCAGTATTTT. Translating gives CASSPLGWGTDTQYF.